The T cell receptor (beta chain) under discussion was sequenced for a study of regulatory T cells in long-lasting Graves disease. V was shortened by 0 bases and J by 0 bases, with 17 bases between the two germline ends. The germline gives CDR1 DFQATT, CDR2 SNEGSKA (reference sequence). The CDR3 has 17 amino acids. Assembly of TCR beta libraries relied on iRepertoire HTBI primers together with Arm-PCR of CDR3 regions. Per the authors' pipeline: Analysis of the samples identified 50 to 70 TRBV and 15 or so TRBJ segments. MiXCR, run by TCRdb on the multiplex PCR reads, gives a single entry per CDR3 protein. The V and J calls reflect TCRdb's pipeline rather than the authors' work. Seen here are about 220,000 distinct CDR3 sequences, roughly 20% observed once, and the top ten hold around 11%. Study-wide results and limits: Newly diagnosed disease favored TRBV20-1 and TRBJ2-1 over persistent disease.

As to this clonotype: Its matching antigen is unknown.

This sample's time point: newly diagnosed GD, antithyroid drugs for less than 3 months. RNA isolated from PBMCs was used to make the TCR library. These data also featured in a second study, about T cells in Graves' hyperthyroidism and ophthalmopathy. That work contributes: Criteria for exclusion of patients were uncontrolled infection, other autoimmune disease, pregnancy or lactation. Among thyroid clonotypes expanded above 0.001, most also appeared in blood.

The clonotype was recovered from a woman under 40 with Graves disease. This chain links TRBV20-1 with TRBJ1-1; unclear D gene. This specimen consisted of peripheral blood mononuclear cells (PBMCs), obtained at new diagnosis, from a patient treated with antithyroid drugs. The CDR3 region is CSARDRGGLNMNTEAFF. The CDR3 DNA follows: TGCAGTGCTAGAGATAGAGGAGGACTTAACATGAACACTGAAGCTTTCTTT.